These T cell receptor beta chains were read from a single sample in a study of shared clonotypes between healthy human individuals. The assay was immunoSEQ multiplex PCR, and TCRdb's table has in-frame clones only and misses some. The repertoire holds millions of clones, more than 85% seen once, with over 1.5% in the top ten. Sample: naive CD8+ T cells from PBMCs. Source of these receptors: a man between 18 and 35 years old in good health. Some clones in this sample may be carry-over from other donors' samples. Both conserved end residues are part of each CDR3. A D gene is named only where the DNA matches it firmly. Size is omitted from some rows. Given values are once, few, many or a class for expanded clones.

d_gene,abundance,j_gene,len,v_gene,CDR3nt,CDR3aa
.,.,TRBJ2-1,11,TRBV4-3,TGCGCCAGCAGAGCCTACAATGAGCAGTTCTTC,CASRAYNEQFF
TRBD1,.,TRBJ1-2,13,TRBV5-8,TGTGCCAGCAGCAAGGACAGGGGTTGGGGCTACACCTTC,CASSKDRGWGYTF
TRBD2,.,TRBJ2-7,18,TRBV5-4,TGTGCCAGCAGCCCCTTGAGGGCGGGACTAGCGGGAGGGCCCGAGCAGTACTTC,CASSPLRAGLAGGPEQYF
.,.,TRBJ1-4,14,TRBV7-9,TGTGCCAGCAGCTTCGTGGGACAACAAGAAAAACTGTTTTTT,CASSFVGQQEKLFF
TRBD1,.,TRBJ1-2,14,TRBV6-4,TGTGCCAGCAGTGACACGGACAGGGAAGTAGGCTACACCTTC,CASSDTDREVGYTF
.,.,TRBJ2-1,15,TRBV11-3,TGTGCCAGCAGCTTAGGTCGCGGACCCTACAATGAGCAGTTCTTC,CASSLGRGPYNEQFF
.,once,TRBJ1-1,15,TRBV5-5,TGTGCCAGCAGCGGCCCGAGGACAACGAACACTGAAGCTTTCTTT,CASSGPRTTNTEAFF
TRBD1,.,TRBJ1-3,16,TRBV7-8,TGTGCCAGCAGCCGACCTGGGACAGCCTCTGGAAACACCATATATTTT,CASSRPGTASGNTIYF
.,.,TRBJ1-5,13,TRBV10-3,TGTGCCATCAGAGACGGACGCAATCAGCCCCAGCATTTT,CAIRDGRNQPQHF
.,.,TRBJ2-1,17,TRBV10-1,TGCGCCAGCAGTGTGGGAGGAACGGGATTCCCCTACAATGAGCAGTTCTTC,CASSVGGTGFPYNEQFF
.,.,TRBJ1-6,18,TRBV4-2,TGTGCCAGCAGCCAAAGCAGGGACCTTCCCTCCTATAATTCACCCCTCCACTTT,CASSQSRDLPSYNSPLHF
.,.,TRBJ1-4,14,TRBV4-1,TGCGCCAGCAGCCAAGACAGCTGGAGGGAAAAACTGTTTTTT,CASSQDSWREKLFF
TRBD1,.,TRBJ2-7,15,TRBV27,TGTGCCAGCAGTTTCTCACCGGGACAGTCCTACGAGCAGTACTTC,CASSFSPGQSYEQYF
TRBD2,.,TRBJ2-7,15,TRBV5-4,TGTGCCAGCAGCTTTGGGCTAGCGGGCGCCTACGAGCAGTACTTC,CASSFGLAGAYEQYF
.,.,TRBJ1-2,14,TRBV2,TGTGCCAGCAGTGGGGATGAATTGGCCTATGGCTACACCTTC,CASSGDELAYGYTF
.,.,TRBJ2-3,12,TRBV9,TGTGCCAGCGGATCTAGCACAGATACGCAGTATTTT,CASGSSTDTQYF
.,.,TRBJ2-5,13,TRBV13,TGTGCCAGCAGCTATAGTCCCAAAGAGACCCAGTACTTC,CASSYSPKETQYF
.,.,TRBJ1-5,14,TRBV27,TGTGCCAGCAGTTTTGGCACAGGAGGTCAGCCCCAGCATTTT,CASSFGTGGQPQHF
.,once,TRBJ2-7,13,TRBV6-6,TGTGCCACCAAACGGGACACCGCCTACGAGCAGTACTTC,CATKRDTAYEQYF
.,.,TRBJ1-2,14,TRBV7-9,TGTGCCAGCAGCTTAGTTGGACAGCTCTATGGCTACACCTTC,CASSLVGQLYGYTF
.,.,TRBJ2-1,12,TRBV27,TGTGCCAGCTCCCATTTAGCCTCCGAGCAGTTCTTC,CASSHLASEQFF
.,.,TRBJ2-7,15,TRBV28,TGTGCCAGCAGCCTCCTCGGGGAGGGGGACTACGAGCAGTACTTC,CASSLLGEGDYEQYF
TRBD1,.,TRBJ2-2,14,TRBV4-3,TGCGCCAGCAGCCAAACAGGGGGGACCGGGGAGCTGTTTTTT,CASSQTGGTGELFF
.,.,TRBJ2-2,15,TRBV27,TGTGCCAGCAGTTTACAGGGATACAACACCGGGGAGCTGTTTTTT,CASSLQGYNTGELFF
.,.,TRBJ2-3,19,TRBV4-3,TGCGCCAGCAGCCATGGCTTAGGGTTGGTGGCGGTAAGCACAGATACGCAGTATTTT,CASSHGLGLVAVSTDTQYF
.,few,TRBJ1-1,15,TRBV29-1,TGCAGCGTTGATGACCAGGGGTGGGGGAAAACTGAAGCTTTCTTT,CSVDDQGWGKTEAFF
TRBD2,.,TRBJ2-5,16,TRBV11-2,TGTGCCAGCAGCTTAGATCGTGGCGGGAGATCGGAGACCCAGTACTTC,CASSLDRGGRSETQYF
.,.,TRBJ2-1,14,TRBV13,TGTGCCAGCAGCTCCTGGACAAACTACAATGAGCAGTTCTTC,CASSSWTNYNEQFF
.,.,TRBJ2-1,13,TRBV2,TGTGCCAGCAGTTCTCTTATCCCCAATGAGCAGTTCTTC,CASSSLIPNEQFF
TRBD2,.,TRBJ2-1,17,TRBV28,TGTGCCAGCAGTCCGGGAGGGGCCAGCGACATCTACAATGAGCAGTTCTTC,CASSPGGASDIYNEQFF
TRBD2,.,TRBJ2-1,14,TRBV5-1,TGCGCCAGCAGCTCCAAGCGGGACTACAATGAGCAGTTCTTC,CASSSKRDYNEQFF
.,.,TRBJ2-5,13,TRBV28,TGTGCCAGCAGTTTCGTGGCAGAAGAGACCCAGTACTTC,CASSFVAEETQYF
.,.,TRBJ2-7,13,TRBV14,TGTGCCAGCAGCCTAGTCAGGCTCTACGAGCAGTACTTC,CASSLVRLYEQYF
.,.,TRBJ2-3,14,TRBV2,TGTGCCAGCAGTTGGGCCCGTAGCACAGATACGCAGTATTTT,CASSWARSTDTQYF
.,.,TRBJ2-2,17,TRBV7-8,TGTGCCAGCAGACCTACCCGGACAGCCGGTGGGACCGGGGAGCTGTTTTTT,CASRPTRTAGGTGELFF
.,.,TRBJ2-2,16,TRBV9,TGTGCCAGCAGCCACGCCCCGGAGGGGGACACCGGGGAGCTGTTTTTT,CASSHAPEGDTGELFF
.,.,TRBJ1-1,13,TRBV28,TGTGCCAGCAGTGGACCGGGGGTCACTGAAGCTTTCTTT,CASSGPGVTEAFF
.,.,TRBJ2-1,13,TRBV9,TGTGCCAGCAGCGTATTGAGTATGGATGAGCAGTTCTTC,CASSVLSMDEQFF
.,.,TRBJ2-2,14,TRBV27,TGTGCCAGCAGTTTGTTACTTCGCACCGGGGAGCTGTTTTTT,CASSLLLRTGELFF
TRBD2,.,TRBJ2-7,14,TRBV27,TGTGCCAGCAGTCCTAGCGGGGACCCCTACGAGCAGTACTTC,CASSPSGDPYEQYF
.,.,TRBJ1-3,15,TRBV9,TGTGCCAGCAGCGCCTCAACAGGGTCTGGAAACACCATATATTTT,CASSASTGSGNTIYF
TRBD2,.,TRBJ2-4,15,TRBV4-3,TGCGCCAGCAGCCCGGGACTAGCGGGAGGGCACATTCAGTACTTC,CASSPGLAGGHIQYF
.,.,TRBJ2-7,14,TRBV27,TGTGCCAGCAGCCTTACAGGGTTTGGGTACGAGCAGTACTTC,CASSLTGFGYEQYF
.,.,TRBJ1-2,12,TRBV5-4,TGTGCCAGCAGCTTGCTACTCTATGGCTACACCTTC,CASSLLLYGYTF
TRBD1,.,TRBJ2-3,16,TRBV5-1,TGCGCCAGCAGCTTTAGGGACAGTGAAATCACAGATACGCAGTATTTT,CASSFRDSEITDTQYF
.,.,TRBJ1-1,12,TRBV2,TGTGCCGGCAAATGGGGGGGCACTGAAGCTTTCTTT,CAGKWGGTEAFF
.,.,TRBJ2-1,16,TRBV27,TGTGCCAGCAGTTTTCAATCGGGGGAAGCCTACAATGAGCAGTTCTTC,CASSFQSGEAYNEQFF
.,.,TRBJ2-5,16,TRBV9,TGTGCCAGCACGCCGATACAGGGGGGGAATGGGGAGACCCAGTACTTC,CASTPIQGGNGETQYF
.,.,TRBJ2-3,13,TRBV5-1,TGCGCCAGCAGCTGGGACTTCACAGATACGCAGTATTTT,CASSWDFTDTQYF
.,.,TRBJ1-1,12,TRBV29-1,TGCAGCGTTCTTGGTGGGGCAACTGAAGCTTTCTTT,CSVLGGATEAFF
TRBD1,.,TRBJ2-2,16,TRBV5-1,TGCGCCAGCAGCCCGTATTCCGGGACAGGAAACGGGGAGCTGTTTTTT,CASSPYSGTGNGELFF
.,.,TRBJ2-7,14,TRBV18,TGTGCCAGCTCACCCGTAGGGTTGGCCTACGAGCAGTACTTC,CASSPVGLAYEQYF
.,.,TRBJ2-3,16,TRBV15,TGTGCCACCAGCAGAGATTTCGTTTGGATCAAAGATACGCAGTATTTT,CATSRDFVWIKDTQYF
TRBD1,.,TRBJ1-2,12,TRBV29-1,TGCAGCGTTGAAGAGACAGGGGCCGGCTACACCTTC,CSVEETGAGYTF
TRBD2,.,TRBJ2-7,15,TRBV13,TGTGCCAGCAGCTCGCGAGCGGGAGCGTCGGACGAGCAGTACTTC,CASSSRAGASDEQYF